Given below is one T cell receptor (beta chain) in context. The target antigen is unknown. Depth targeted 1 in 200,000 to 1 in 1 million T cells, averaging 10x coverage per clonotype. The protocol was immunoSEQ multiplex PCR, while the TCRdb copy is restricted to in-frame clones and leaves out a portion. The sample records 130,000 to 150,000 clones, 75% to 85% being singletons. The sample originates from a study of cytotoxic CD8 clonotypes in ibrutinib-treated CLL. Regarding the study as a whole: Under therapy, public clonotypes either contracted or stayed stable, and they were uncommon.

V lost 6 bases and J 0 bases, leaving 13 bases between the germline ends. The CDR3 sequence is 15 residues long. CDR1 and CDR2 (germline): MDHEN, SYDVKM. The input for sequencing was PBMCs, taken after 12 months of ibrutinib treatment. This TCR derives from a human donor with chronic lymphocytic leukemia. The gene calls are TRBV28 and TRBJ2-3; D may be TRBD1 (6 bases). The CDR3 spells CASSRAGTSTDTQYF. CDR3 bases: TGTGCCAGCAGCCGTGCCGGGACAAGCACAGATACGCAGTATTTT.